Sequencing of this T cell receptor beta chain was carried out in a study of T cell therapy after organ transplantation. About the research overall: Two of the ten patients were classed as nonresponders.

V was trimmed by 2 bases and J by 10 bases, leaving 18 bases between them. CDR3 length: 14 residues. The germline V gene has CDR1 GTSNPN and CDR2 SVGIG (reference sequence). Regarding time point: 20-29 weeks after completion of therapy. The repertoire was sequenced with immunoSEQ multiplex PCR; TCRdb's copy has only in-frame clones and lacks some. The sample lists about 15,000 clones; roughly 87% were seen once. A remark on this clone: Its specificity is unknown.

The rearrangement links TRBV30 to TRBJ2-1, with D maybe TRBD2 (7 bases). The input for sequencing was CD8+ T cells from blood, taken after autologous CMV-specific T cell therapy. The source of this sequence is a human patient who had received a solid organ transplant and had CMV disease. Some T cells may originate from the graft donor. The DNA of the CDR3 is TGTGCCTGGAGTTATAGGGGGGGCATAGGGGAGCAGTTCTTC. Translated, it gives CAWSYRGGIGEQFF.